The source of this T cell receptor beta chain is a study of CD4 T cells in relation to SARS-CoV-2 and coronaviruses (dated by TCRdb to the early 2020s). In the study overall: Using patient-derived lymphoblastoid cell lines, the shared crossreactive spike epitopes were mapped to their HLA restriction. At the level of individual TCR clonotypes, the study measured memory CD4+ T cell crossreactivity between SARS-CoV-2 spike protein and common cold coronavirus spike proteins. Samples from three pre-COVID donors and the naive versus memory experiments were sequenced with the Adaptive Biotechnologies TCR-sequencing kit; other data were Illumina-based. A different TCR-beta assay, based on Illumina, was used to sequence expansion assays from other donors in the study. The study at large found these results: Crossreactivity analysis centred on spike protein, so crossreactivity against other viral proteins was not assessed. Small numbers of patients and of tested TCRs were a limitation of the study. No donor contributed both pre-pandemic and post-infection samples, which limited tracing the source of pre-existing responses. Naive versus memory sequencing indicated the assay detects memory recall responses rather than primary responses primed during culture. Around two thirds of donors had memory CD4+ clonotypes that crossrecognized SARS-CoV-2 and at least one common cold coronavirus spike. Significantly weaker SARS-CoV-2-driven expansion was shown by crossreactive clones than by monoreactive clones, consistent with antigenic imprinting.

The junction shows trimming of 2 bases on V and 4 bases on J, and the gene matches do not reach 5 bases of it. Inclusive of the bounding cysteine and phenylalanine, the CDR3 is 14 residues long. Of all the DNA, just the CDR3 is kept, 42 bases in frame from base 1. The germline V gene provides CDR1 SGHTA and CDR2 FQGTGA. Concerning this clone itself: Which antigen it targets is not known. No much larger clone exists at a distance of one base, and base qualities are not known.

Uncultured naive and memory CD4+ T cell DNA received deep-resolution immunoSEQ TCR-beta sequencing. The original pipeline was this. During preprocessing, nonproductive sequences were removed, as were CDR3s that did not start with C, did not end with F or W, or were shorter than 7 amino acids. Cultured and uncultured naive and memory CD4+ repertoires were searched for previously identified spike- and CEF-reactive CDR3s. CDR3 homology was quantified as pairwise Levenshtein distance, calculated with the stringdist R package after three terminal residues were trimmed from each end. The immuneACCESS repertoire file appears here via TCRdb, limited to in-frame rearrangements. These files lack a portion of the clones; in checked studies, under half of the deficit traces to unresolved V genes, and the cause of the others is not known. The V and J calls and the clone size are those of that table, but D and trimming were determined from the DNA. The sample data list about 60,000 clones, and approximately 94% of these were observed just once. Roughly 0.14% of the sample is in the top ten clones.

CD4+ T cells from unexposed donors were collected before the COVID-19 pandemic (2011-2018). To separate naive from memory CD4+ T cells, cryopreserved PBMCs first underwent CD4 enrichment and then EasySep naive CD4+ T cell enrichment. Leukapheresis product for the unexposed donors was bought commercially. Ficoll-Paque PLUS gradient centrifugation was used to isolate PBMCs from either whole blood or leukapheresis product. PBMCs were either cryopreserved at -140°C or used fresh in the expansion assay. The QIAamp Micro DNA Kit was used to extract genomic DNA from the CD4+ T cells. Recombination linked TRBV7-3 to TRBJ2-7; 7 bases in between match TRBD2. The specimen was naive CD4+ T cells from PBMCs. Reading the label with the study, this specimen's cell subset or site is: naive CD4+ T cells isolated by negative enrichment. The clonotype was recovered from a human donor in good health. The CDR3 protein is CASSLQRGSYEQYF. The nucleotides are TGTGCCAGCAGCTTACAGCGGGGCTCGTACGAGCAGTACTTC.